One and the same sample provided the 13 T cell receptor beta chains below, sequenced in a study of blood T cells in healthy people across ages. A second PCR of roughly 7 to 11 cycles used a sample-barcoded 5' primer and a J-beta primer mix. From the 5' RACE reads, TCRdb called clonotypes with MiXCR, one entry per CDR3 protein. This sample carries 700,000 to 900,000 distinct CDR3 sequences, around 24% of them seen once, and the ten largest clones take around 3%. The same data also went into a second study, on T cells of mothers and their children.

Specimen: blood. The receptors stem from a boy younger than 18 in good health.

V and J are TRBV10-3 and TRBJ2-3; the D gene is possibly TRBD2 (5 bases). V lost 3 bases to trimming and J lost 4 bases, with 14 bases between them. Germline lookup yields CDR1 ENHRY and CDR2 SYGVKD. CDR3 length equals 15 residues. The CDR3 reads CAISDIGVGADTQYF. In DNA, the CDR3 is TGTGCCATCAGTGACATTGGGGTCGGGGCAGATACGCAGTATTTT.

The table lists this clonotype with a few counts. This chain connects TRBV7-9 to TRBJ1-4, with D perhaps matching TRBD1 (5 bases). The CDR3 extends over 17 amino acids. The ends were cut back, 1 base at V and 10 bases at J, with 22 bases in the middle. Germline assignment: CDR1 SEHNR and CDR2 FQNEAQ (reference sequence). The CDR3 sequence: CASSLGESGTQRGKLFF. CDR3 nucleotides: TGTGCCAGCAGCTTAGGCGAATCCGGGACCCAACGAGGAAAACTGTTTTTT.

V and J are TRBV3-1 and TRBJ2-5; D perhaps matches TRBD2 (7 bases). The CDR3 runs to 14 residues. Deletions cut 8 bases from V and 5 bases from J, with 18 bases between. Germline lookup yields CDR1 LGHDT and CDR2 YNNKEL (reference sequence). CDR3 residues: CASLGRGPRETQYF. As DNA, the CDR3 is TGTGCCAGCCTAGGGCGGGGGCCCCGGGAGACCCAGTACTTC.

The chain uses TRBV6-1 and TRBJ2-1, with 11 bases lining up with TRBD2. Germline values: CDR1 MNHNS, CDR2 SASEGT. V gave up 3 bases and J gave up 12 bases; unmatched junction bases: 10. The CDR3 is made up of 15 amino acids. In DNA form, the CDR3 reads TGTGCCAGCAGTGATAGCGGGGGGGCCGTACGAACGCAGTTCTTC. It translates to CASSDSGGAVRTQFF.

The chain joins TRBV11-2 to TRBJ1-3; no definite D call. The V end was cut by 6 bases, the J end by 0 bases, with 12 bases between. The CDR3 is 15 amino acids. The germline V gene has CDR1 SGHAT and CDR2 FQNNGV. The CDR3 sequence: CASRFPGNSGNTIYF. Written as DNA, the CDR3 is TGTGCCAGCAGATTTCCCGGAAACTCTGGAAACACCATATATTTT.

In its sample, this clonotype was seen a few times. This chain joins TRBV20-1 and TRBJ2-1; D unclear. Trimming took 0 bases from V and 4 from J, leaving 7 bases between them. This CDR3 region has 13 residues. Per germline, CDR1 DFQATT and CDR2 SNEGSKA (reference sequence). This CDR3 is CSARDRLYNEQFF. For the CDR3, the DNA is TGCAGTGCTAGAGATCGGCTATACAATGAGCAGTTCTTC.

As regards this clonotype: Germline and junction disagree at one end, which may indicate a read error. This sequence joins TRBV4-1 and TRBJ2-5, with TRBD2 matching over 11 bases. CDR3 length: 14 amino acids. The V gene's germline CDR1 is MGHRA and CDR2 YSYEKL. The CDR3 region has the DNA TGCGCCAGCAGCCCCGCCGGGACTAGCGGCGTAGAGTTCTTC. Its translation is CASSPAGTSGVEFF.

This clonotype was recorded a few times. The gene calls are TRBV6-2 or TRBV6-3 and TRBJ2-5, with D unclear. The DNA end favors TRBJ2-1, so the J call may be wrong. This CDR3 has 12 residues. Germline V gives CDR1 MNHEY, CDR2 SVGEGT. The CDR3 region is CASSALGNEQFF. For the CDR3, the DNA is TGTGCCAGCAGTGCCCTGGGTAATGAGCAGTTCTTC.

DNA for the CDR3: TGTGCCAGCAGCTCCGGGACAGGGATAAGAGATACGCAGTATTTT. Translated, it gives CASSSGTGIRDTQYF. The chain links TRBV5-5 to TRBJ2-3; 9 nucleotides align to TRBD1. There are 15 residues in the CDR3. Trimming cost V 3 bases and J 5 bases; bases outside gene matches: 7. Germline CDR1 reads SGHKS; CDR2 reads YYEKEE (reference sequence).

The CDR3 reads CSAVNRDSGANVLTF. The CDR3 bases are TGCAGTGCTGTGAACAGGGACTCTGGGGCCAACGTCCTGACTTTC. The rearrangement uses TRBV20-1 and TRBJ2-6; possible D gene TRBD1, 6 bases. Between the trimmed V and J ends, which lost 5 bases and 0 bases, there was a span of 11 bases. Germline V gene sequence: CDR1 DFQATT, CDR2 SNEGSKA (reference sequence). The CDR3 sequence is 15 residues long.

V gene TRBV7-6 combines with J gene TRBJ2-2; the D gene is possibly TRBD2 (5 bases). CDR3 length equals 15 residues. Deletions cut 11 bases from V and 2 bases from J, with 18 bases between. The germline V gene has CDR1 SGHVS and CDR2 FNYEAQ. In nucleotides, the CDR3 is TGTGCCGGAGGTTTCGGGGATTATAACACCGGGGAGCTGTTTTTT. This codes for CAGGFGDYNTGELFF. The full variable domain, its missing parts supplied by reference TRBV7-6 and TRBJ2-2, is GAGVSQSPRYKVTKRGQDVALRCDPISGHVSLYWYRQALGQGPEFLTYFNYEAQQDKSGLPNDRFSAERPEGSISTLTIQRTEQRDSAMYRCAGGFGDYNTGELFFGEGSRLTVL.

The chain recombines TRBV28 with TRBJ1-1, with TRBD1 as a possible D gene (5 bases). The germline V gene has CDR1 MDHEN and CDR2 SYDVKM. The CDR3 runs 15 residues. V was pared by 3 bases and J by 4 bases, with 15 bases between. The CDR3 protein is CASSFPGGWSTEAFF. The CDR3 DNA reads TGTGCCAGCAGTTTTCCTGGGGGTTGGAGCACTGAAGCTTTCTTT.

CDR3 in DNA: TGTGCCAGCAGTTCCGGGACAGGGGGTACGCAGTATTTT. Residues: CASSSGTGGTQYF. The V gene is TRBV12-3 or TRBV12-4, the J gene TRBJ2-3, with 11 bases lining up with TRBD1. V dropped 4 bases and J dropped 8; count of bases not matched to a gene: 2. The CDR3 is 13 residues long.